This record covers a single T cell receptor (beta chain). The data are from a study of patients and donors after allogeneic stem cell transplantation. MiXCR, applied by TCRdb to the RT-PCR reads, yields one record per CDR3 protein. The sample has 70,000 to 85,000 distinct CDR3 sequences; around 27% are singletons. Germline V gene sequence: CDR1 MNHNS, CDR2 SASEGT. Trimming pared 5 bases from V and 9 bases from J, leaving 12 bases between. This CDR3 has 12 amino acids. Sequenced: blood, either unsorted or a sorted T cell fraction (not recorded which). The rearrangement joins TRBV6-1 to TRBJ2-3; weak D call: TRBD1 (6 bases). This receptor was taken from a human donor who was either an allogeneic HSCT recipient or a stem cell or donor lymphocyte infusion donor (not recorded which). It is not recorded whose cells these are; they may come from a transplant donor. CDR3 in amino acids: CASSPGQITQYF. DNA of the CDR3: TGTGCCAGCAGTCCCGGACAGATCACGCAGTATTTT.